Each of the 18 T cell receptor beta chains below was sequenced from the same sample in a study of T cell changes during pregnancy in multiple sclerosis (dated by TCRdb to the late 2010s). Library creation used the immunoSEQ multiplex PCR assay. Not all clones reach the TCRdb copy of this immuneACCESS table, which keeps in-frame sequences only. Checked studies attribute under half of the gap to unresolved V genes and leave the rest unexplained. This sample gives around 10,000 clones in total; approximately 90% of them show up just once. In total, the top ten clones hold more than 4.5% of the sample. The sequencing used CD8+ T cells from peripheral blood mononuclear cells, collected in the first trimester of pregnancy. Source of these receptors: a female donor in good health, enrolled as a control in a pregnancy study.

This clone appeared a few times. This chain joins TRBV18 and TRBJ1-1; D is ambiguous. The germline gives CDR1 KGHSH, CDR2 LQKENI. Trimming stripped 6 bases from V and 3 bases from J, with 14 bases between. The CDR3 runs 14 residues. The CDR3: CASSFNRDYTEAFF. CDR3 nucleotide sequence: TGTGCCAGCTCCTTTAACAGAGATTACACTGAAGCTTTCTTT.

This rearrangement joins TRBV19 to TRBJ2-2; no firm D call. Germline-derived CDR1 and CDR2 are LNHDA and SQIVND (reference sequence). This CDR3 region has 17 residues. V dropped 0 bases and J dropped 2 bases, with 13 bases sitting between them. CDR3 loop: CASSIDLETPNTGELFF. CDR3 sequence (DNA): TGTGCCAGTAGTATAGATCTGGAGACTCCAAACACCGGGGAGCTGTTTTTT.

The genes are TRBV7-3 and TRBJ2-1, with 10 positions matching TRBD1. There are 15 residues in the CDR3. Per germline, CDR1 SGHTA and CDR2 FQGTGA. With V trimmed by 5 bases and J by 7 bases, 8 bases remained unmatched. As DNA, the CDR3 is TGTGCCAGCAGCACGCCGGGACAGGGGTCAAATGAGCAGTTCTTC. This encodes CASSTPGQGSNEQFF.

The CDR3 DNA reads as TGTGCCAGCAGGGCCGGGGGGTACCAAGAGACCCAGTACTTC. Protein sequence: CASRAGGYQETQYF. This chain connects TRBV7-9 to TRBJ2-5; 7 bases fit TRBD2. The length of the CDR3 is 14 residues. The V and J ends lost 6 bases and 0 bases, in that order; junction bases with no gene match: 4. The germline gives CDR1 SEHNR, CDR2 FQNEAQ (reference sequence). The entire variable domain, with the rest obtained from reference TRBV7-9 and TRBJ2-5, is as follows: DTGVSQNPRHKITKRGQNVTFRCDPISEHNRLYWYRQTLGQGPEFLTYFQNEAQLEKSRLLSDRFSAERPKGSFSTLEIQRTEQGDSAMYLCASRAGGYQETQYFGPGTRLLVL.

The V call is TRBV6-4, the J call TRBJ2-1; TRBD2 agrees at 7 bases. This CDR3 comprises 14 residues. V trimming: 0 bases; J trimming: 6 bases; junction bases outside the gene matches: 2. CDR1 and CDR2 (germline): MRHNA, SNTAGT. CDR3 DNA sequence: TGTGCCAGCAGTGACTCAGCGGGGTCCAATGAGCAGTTCTTC. Protein product: CASSDSAGSNEQFF.

This chain connects TRBV5-4 to TRBJ1-1, with 8 bases fitting TRBD1. Trimming at V came to 5 bases and at J to 0 bases, leaving 12 bases not matched to a gene. CDR1 and CDR2 (germline): SGHNT, YYREEE (reference sequence). This CDR3 has 17 residues. The CDR3 spells CASSTPGQGRLNTEAFF. The CDR3 coding sequence is TGTGCCAGCAGTACCCCCGGACAGGGAAGATTGAACACTGAAGCTTTCTTT. Together with reference TRBV5-4 and TRBJ1-1, the CDR3 gives the full variable domain: ETGVTQSPTHLIKTRGQQVTLRCSSQSGHNTVSWYQQALGQGPQFIFQYYREEENGRGNFPPRFSGLQFPNYSSELNVNALELDDSALYLCASSTPGQGRLNTEAFFGQGTRLTVV.

The rearrangement joins TRBV19 to TRBJ2-1; 7 bases are a match to TRBD1. V lost 0 bases and J lost 10; bases outside the gene matches: 15. The length of the CDR3 is 17 residues. From germline, CDR1 is LNHDA and CDR2 SQIVND (reference sequence). The CDR3 region is CASSIDLEQGRWREQFF. Here the CDR3 DNA reads TGTGCCAGTAGTATAGATCTCGAACAGGGGCGGTGGAGGGAGCAGTTCTTC.

The chain combines TRBV4-1 with TRBJ2-1; TRBD2 might be the D (7 bases). The CDR3 is 14 amino acids. From germline, CDR1 is MGHRA and CDR2 YSYEKL. V was trimmed by 0 bases and J by 9 bases, leaving 12 bases between them. This CDR3 is CASSQDRGGLEQFF. The CDR3 DNA follows: TGCGCCAGCAGCCAAGATAGGGGGGGGCTTGAGCAGTTCTTC.

V and J are TRBV9 and TRBJ2-7; no clear D. Trimming shortened V by 0 bases and J by 2 bases, and 9 bases separated the two germline ends. CDR3 length: 14 residues. The germline V gene encodes CDR1 SGDLS and CDR2 YYNGEE. The CDR3 region has the DNA TGTGCCAGCAGCGTAGGGAACGCGGCCTACGAGCAGTACTTC. Translating gives CASSVGNAAYEQYF. Filled out from reference TRBV9 and TRBJ2-7, the complete variable domain reads DSGVTQTPKHLITATGQRVTLRCSPRSGDLSVYWYQQSLDQGLQFLIQYYNGEERAKGNILERFSAQQFPDLHSELNLSSLELGDSALYFCASSVGNAAYEQYFGPGTRLTVT.

The rearrangement links TRBV15 to TRBJ1-2, with TRBD1 as a possible D gene (6 bases). Germline assignment: CDR1 LNHNV and CDR2 YYDKDF (reference sequence). V lost 1 base to trimming and J lost 7 bases, with 13 bases between them. The CDR3 sequence is 14 residues long. Here the CDR3 reads CATSRGQGSGGYTF. Here the CDR3 DNA reads TGTGCCACCAGCAGAGGCCAGGGGAGCGGTGGCTACACCTTC. Looking up the rest from reference TRBV15 and TRBJ1-2 gives the full variable domain: DAMVIQNPRYQVTQFGKPVTLSCSQTLNHNVMYWYQQKSSQAPKLLFHYYDKDFNNEADTPDNFQSRRPNTSFCFLDIRSPGLGDTAMYLCATSRGQGSGGYTFGSGTRLTVV.

The V and J genes are TRBV6-6 and TRBJ1-6; 7 bases are shared with TRBD1. The CDR3 sequence is 15 residues long. After removal of 2 bases from V and 4 bases from J, the junction contained 2 bases not matched to a gene. The germline CDR1 and CDR2 sequences are MNHNY and SVGAGI (reference sequence). CDR3 in amino acids: CASSYEGAYNSPLHF. CDR3 sequence (DNA): TGTGCCAGCAGTTACGAGGGGGCTTATAATTCACCCCTCCACTTT.

In its sample, this clone was seen once. The chain links TRBV7-8 to TRBJ2-1, with 14 nucleotides matching TRBD2. Germline CDR1 SGHVS, CDR2 FQNEAQ. This CDR3 has 18 residues. The V segment lost 2 bases and the J segment 9 bases; nucleotides outside the gene matches: 12. The CDR3 DNA sequence: TGTGCCAGCAGCTTATCTGAGACTAGCGGGGGGGCCGGGGTTGAGCAGTTCTTC. It is translated as CASSLSETSGGAGVEQFF.

The CDR3 loop is CASSFGGGRGNLNEQFF. The CDR3, as DNA: TGTGCCAGCAGCTTTGGGGGCGGCAGGGGGAACCTAAATGAGCAGTTCTTC. The chain has TRBV7-2 and TRBJ2-1; 7 positions agree with TRBD1. After removal of 3 bases from V and 7 bases from J, the junction contained 15 bases not matched to a gene. The CDR3 loop spans 17 amino acids. CDR1 SGHTA and CDR2 FQGNSA come from the germline V gene.

This rearrangement joins TRBV7-9 to TRBJ1-1; 9 bases line up with TRBD1. Per germline, CDR1 SEHNR and CDR2 FQNEAQ (reference sequence). The CDR3 extends over 15 amino acids. After removal of 5 bases from V and 6 bases from J, the junction contained 10 bases not matched to a gene. In DNA form, the CDR3 reads TGTGCCAGCAGCACACAGGGGGCGATTTGGGCTGAAGCTTTCTTT. Protein sequence: CASSTQGAIWAEAFF. The variable domain in full, completed from reference TRBV7-9 and TRBJ1-1, reads DTGVSQNPRHKITKRGQNVTFRCDPISEHNRLYWYRQTLGQGPEFLTYFQNEAQLEKSRLLSDRFSAERPKGSFSTLEIQRTEQGDSAMYLCASSTQGAIWAEAFFGQGTRLTVV.

J is TRBJ1-1 and V is TRBV5-6, with D tentatively TRBD1 (5 bases). Germline loops: CDR1 SGHDT, CDR2 YYEEEE. The V gene lost 0 bases and the J gene lost 4 bases, with 13 bases spanning the gap. The CDR3 extends over 15 amino acids. The chain's CDR3 is CASSLGGADPTEAFF. The CDR3 DNA follows: TGTGCCAGCAGCTTGGGGGGCGCGGACCCCACTGAAGCTTTCTTT.

This clone has more than one count but fewer than ten. The V call is TRBV27, the J call TRBJ2-1, with D maybe TRBD1 (8 bases). This CDR3 contains 14 residues. Germline values: CDR1 MNHEY, CDR2 SMNVEV (reference sequence). Trimming pared 8 bases from V and 1 base from J, leaving 12 bases between. CDR3 DNA: TGTGCCAGCGGACAGGGAGGGTCCTACAATGAGCAGTTCTTC. This gives the protein CASGQGGSYNEQFF.

The V call is TRBV11-2, the J call TRBJ1-1; TRBD1 matches at 7 bases. This CDR3 is 13 amino acids long. Germline V gene sequence: CDR1 SGHAT, CDR2 FQNNGV. Trimming removed 4 bases from V and 5 bases from J; junction bases left unmatched: 4. This CDR3 is CASSYRGGTEAFF. CDR3 coding DNA: TGTGCCAGCAGCTACAGGGGAGGAACTGAAGCTTTCTTT.

The CDR3, as DNA: TGTGCCAGCAGCCCTAGTCCGGGGGTTTCCTACGAGCAGTACTTC. Its translation is CASSPSPGVSYEQYF. The chain carries TRBV7-7 and TRBJ2-7; D is possibly TRBD2 (6 bases). Germline CDR1 SSHAT, CDR2 FNYEAQ (reference sequence). The CDR3 contains 15 residues. V lost 5 bases and J lost 1, with 15 bases in between.